A selection of T cell receptor beta chains follows, all from one sample in a study of T-cell reconstitution after alpha-beta-depleted transplantation in children. TCRdb passed the PCR reads through MiXCR, listing each CDR3 protein once. The table records about 1,000,000 distinct CDR3 sequences, roughly 29% of them present only once. The sequencing used PBMCs, mostly from graft donor cells, collected 360 days after TCRalphabeta/CD19-depleted stem cell transplant. The receptors stem from a boy in the first two years of life who had a stem cell transplant for SCID, so the T cells may come from the graft donor. CDR3s include the opening cysteine and the closing phenylalanine or tryptophan. The D gene is left open where the match is weak. Expanded clones are given a class, and other clones once, few, many or no size at all.

TGTGCCAGCAGTTTAGCTAGCGGGGGACACAATGAGCAGTTCTTC	CASSLASGGHNEQFF	-	15	TRBJ2-1	TRBV27	TRBD2
TGCAGTGCTCTTACTTACGTCCGGGAATACAATGAGCAGTTCTTC	CSALTYVREYNEQFF	-	15	TRBJ2-1	TRBV20-1	-
TGCAGTGCTAGAGAGCGGGGCTTGAACACTGAAGCTTTCTTT	CSARERGLNTEAFF	few	14	TRBJ1-1	TRBV20-1	-
TGTGCCAGCAGTTGGGCCGGGGATACGTTCTACGAGCAGTACTTC	CASSWAGDTFYEQYF	few	15	TRBJ2-7	TRBV27	-
TGCGCCAGCAGCTTTGAGGCCAACACTGAAGCTTTCTTT	CASSFEANTEAFF	-	13	TRBJ1-1	TRBV5-1	-
TGCTGTGCTAGTCAGGGGTGGGCCGGGGAGCTGTTTTTT	CCASQGWAGELFF	-	13	TRBJ2-2	TRBV20-1	-
TGCAGTGCTGGGACTCTCCTCAGCACAGATACGCAGTATTTT	CSAGTLLSTDTQYF	-	14	TRBJ2-3	TRBV20-1	-
TGTGCCAGCATTTCCCCGGGACAGTCACCCTACTATGGCTACACCTTC	CASISPGQSPYYGYTF	few	16	TRBJ1-2	TRBV27	TRBD1
TGTGCCAGCAGTTTAGCCGGGACAGTTTCCAATCAGCCCCAGCATTTT	CASSLAGTVSNQPQHF	-	16	TRBJ1-5	TRBV12-3/TRBV12-4	TRBD1
TGTGCCAGCAGCTTGAGAACTCCTAATCACAATGAGCAGTTCTTC	CASSLRTPNHNEQFF	-	15	TRBJ2-1	TRBV5-6	-
TGTGCCAGCAGCGACCGGACAGGGCTACAGACCCAGTACTTC	CASSDRTGLQTQYF	-	14	TRBJ2-5	TRBV7-9	TRBD1
TGTGCCAGCAGAACTACAGGGACGTATGGCTACACCTTC	CASRTTGTYGYTF	few	13	TRBJ1-2	TRBV7-9	-
TGTGCCACCAGTGGGGGATTGAACACCGGGGAGCTGTTTTTT	CATSGGLNTGELFF	-	14	TRBJ2-2	TRBV24-1	-
TGCAGCGTTGAAGATCTCAGGGGAGCAATTGCAGAGCAGTTCTTC	CSVEDLRGAIAEQFF	-	15	TRBJ2-1	TRBV29-1	-
TGCAGTGCTAGAGGGGGATTGAGGGATCAGCCCCAGCATTTT	CSARGGLRDQPQHF	-	14	TRBJ1-5	TRBV20-1	-
TGTGCCAGCATCATACAGGTCGATCGAAACACCATATATTTT	CASIIQVDRNTIYF	-	14	TRBJ1-3	TRBV27	-
TGTGCCAGCAGCCAAGATACGTTACAGGGGAAGCAGCCCCAGCATTTT	CASSQDTLQGKQPQHF	-	16	TRBJ1-5	TRBV4-2	TRBD1
TGTGCCAGCTCAACAGGGGAGCAGTTGTACGAGCAGTACTTC	CASSTGEQLYEQYF	-	14	TRBJ2-7	TRBV13	TRBD1
TGTGCCAGCAGTTACGGGGCGAGCACCGGGGAGCTGTTTTTT	CASSYGASTGELFF	-	14	TRBJ2-2	TRBV6-5	-
TGTGCCAGCAGCGTCTTATCCGGGGGGCTCCACTTT	CASSVLSGGLHF	few	12	TRBJ1-6	TRBV5-6	-
TGTGCCAGCAGTCCGGGACTAGTCACAGATACGCAGTATTTT	CASSPGLVTDTQYF	many	14	TRBJ2-3	TRBV12-3/TRBV12-4	TRBD2
TGTGCCAGCAGGGACAGGAACTATGGCTACACCTTC	CASRDRNYGYTF	few	12	TRBJ1-2	TRBV6-1	TRBD1
TGTGCCAGCAGTTTTGGCTACACTGAAGCTTTCTTT	CASSFGYTEAFF	few	12	TRBJ1-1	TRBV12-3/TRBV12-4	-
TGTGCCAGCAGCCAGGGCACAGCGGGGGTCTCGAACACCGGGGAGCTGTTTTTT	CASSQGTAGVSNTGELFF	-	18	TRBJ2-2	TRBV4-2	TRBD2
TGCGCCAGCAGCTTAGCCAGCGGGATTAACACCGGGGAGCTGTTTTTT	CASSLASGINTGELFF	-	16	TRBJ2-2	TRBV5-1	TRBD2
TGTGCCAGCAGCTACACATTGGAACCCTACGAGCAGTACTTC	CASSYTLEPYEQYF	few	14	TRBJ2-7	TRBV11-1	-
TGTGCCAGCAGAGACGGGAGCATGAACACTGAAGCTTTCTTT	CASRDGSMNTEAFF	-	14	TRBJ1-1	TRBV12-3/TRBV12-4	-